This entry lists 10 T cell receptor beta chains sequenced from one sample in a study of T cells in Graves' hyperthyroidism and ophthalmopathy. Amplified TCR beta CDR3 regions came from RNA transcripts. The primer set for the first-round RT-PCR of the TCR CDR3 was HTBI. TCRdb recomputed calls from the multiplex PCR reads with MiXCR, one row per CDR3 protein. The table shows around 250,000 distinct CDR3 sequences, with about 25% occurring only once. What was sequenced was blood. The receptors were sampled from a woman aged 40 to 55 with Graves' ophthalmopathy.

The V gene is TRBV20-1, the J gene TRBJ2-2, with D possibly called TRBD1 or TRBD2 (5 bases each). Germline loops: CDR1 DFQATT, CDR2 SNEGSKA (reference sequence). The ends were cut back, 3 bases at V and 3 bases at J, with 14 bases in the middle. This CDR3 is built from 15 residues. CDR3 nucleotides: TGCAGTGCTAGGGACCGGGACCGCTACACCGGGGAGCTGTTTTTT. Protein product: CSARDRDRYTGELFF.

This clonotype was counted between two and nine times. The chain employs TRBV30 and TRBJ2-5; TRBD2 matches 16 bases. The V gene end was trimmed by 3 bases and the J gene end by 4 bases; junction bases not matched to a gene: 8. CDR3 length: 17 amino acids. CDR1 and CDR2 from the germline V gene are GTSNPN and SVGIG (reference sequence). The CDR3 coding sequence is TGTGCCTGGAGCCCGGGACTAGCGGGAGGGCCGTCAGAGACCCAGTACTTC. Translation: CAWSPGLAGGPSETQYF.

This clonotype was seen a handful of times. The V and J genes are TRBV20-1 and TRBJ2-7, with 15 bases lining up with TRBD2. The germline V gene has CDR1 DFQATT and CDR2 SNEGSKA (reference sequence). The CDR3 contains 18 residues. After removal of 2 bases from V and 4 bases from J, the junction contained 12 bases not matched to a gene. The CDR3, as DNA: TGCAGTGCTAGAACGGGACTAGCGGGAGGACCAGTCCTTTACGAGCAGTACTTC. Translated: CSARTGLAGGPVLYEQYF.

J is TRBJ2-5 and V is TRBV28; 12 bases are a match to TRBD2. CDR3 length: 14 amino acids. Trimming removed 2 bases from V and 6 bases from J; junction bases left unmatched: 1. Germline lookup yields CDR1 MDHEN and CDR2 SYDVKM. The DNA for the CDR3 is TGTGCCAGCAGTTTAACTAGCGGGAGGCAGACCCAGTACTTC. It yields the protein CASSLTSGRQTQYF.

The chain links TRBV28 to TRBJ1-1; 9 bases are a match to TRBD1. This CDR3 region has 16 residues. Germline trimming cut 0 bases from V and 6 bases from J; bases unmatched to any gene: 8. Germline CDR1 and CDR2: MDHEN and SYDVKM. The CDR3 loop reads CASSLWNTGGAAEAFF. The CDR3 DNA reads TGTGCCAGCAGTTTATGGAACACAGGGGGCGCAGCTGAAGCTTTCTTT.

This clonotype was recorded many times. The chain couples TRBV7-3 to TRBJ1-2, with D possibly matching TRBD1 (6 bases). CDR1 is SGHTA and CDR2 is FQGTGA in the germline V gene. The CDR3 spans 14 residues. The V and J ends lost 7 bases and 1 base respectively, with 13 bases between them. DNA for the CDR3: TGTGCCAGCAATAAACAGGGACTTAACTATGGCTACACCTTC. Encoded protein: CASNKQGLNYGYTF.

Many counts were recorded for this clonotype. The chain uses TRBV5-1 and TRBJ1-1, with 7 bases lining up with TRBD1. The CDR3 has 17 residues. Germline V gene sequence: CDR1 SGHRS, CDR2 YFSETQ. Trimming at V came to 4 bases and at J to 0 bases, leaving 12 bases not matched to a gene. The CDR3 region has the DNA TGCGCCAGCAGCCCCCTAAGGAGGGGGCGAGTGAACACTGAAGCTTTCTTT. Translating it yields CASSPLRRGRVNTEAFF.

The V and J genes are TRBV18 and TRBJ2-7, with 10 positions matching TRBD2. CDR3 length: 17 residues. V shed 0 bases, J shed 3 bases, and the junction held 8 bases outside the gene matches. Germline V gene data show CDR1 as KGHSH and CDR2 as LQKENI. CDR3 sequence (DNA): TGTGCCAGCTCACCACCGAAGGGGGGACTAGCGATCTACGAGCAGTACTTC. It codes for CASSPPKGGLAIYEQYF.

This clonotype was counted ten times or more. This rearrangement joins TRBV5-1 to TRBJ1-2, with TRBD1 matching 7 bases. With 0 bases clipped from V and 6 bases from J, the junction kept 5 bases outside the gene matches. This CDR3 spans 14 amino acids. Per the germline V gene, CDR1 is SGHRS and CDR2 is YFSETQ. The CDR3 coding sequence is TGCGCCAGCAGCTTGGACAGGGGCCGTGATGGCTACACCTTC. This encodes CASSLDRGRDGYTF. The full variable domain, rest sourced from reference TRBV5-1 and TRBJ1-2, is KAGVTQTPRYLIKTRGQQVTLSCSPISGHRSVSWYQQTPGQGLQFLFEYFSETQRNKGNFPGRFSGRQFSNSRSEMNVSTLELGDSALYLCASSLDRGRDGYTFGSGTRLTVV.

This clonotype was seen once. This chain uses TRBV11-2 with TRBJ2-2; D is undetermined. The CDR3 is 14 amino acids. Germline V CDR1 and CDR2: SGHAT, FQNNGV. Trimming removed 7 bases at V and 1 base at J, with 10 bases between. This CDR3 is CASKRTGNTGELFF. CDR3 sequence (DNA): TGTGCCAGCAAGAGGACGGGGAACACCGGGGAGCTGTTTTTT.